This T cell receptor (beta chain) was sequenced for a study of blood T cell repertoires in COVID-19. Study as a whole: The study drew acute and convalescent COVID-19 samples from the United States, Italy and Spain. Nucleic acid was either cDNA or gDNA, and it came from T cells, B-cell-depleted T cells, or PBMCs.

This clone occurred once. In the original analysis: Reference gene primers were amplified, and this amplification served to estimate nucleated cell counts. Measured with immunoSEQ multiplex PCR; TCRdb has only the in-frame clones, and not every one. For V, J and clone size, that table is used; D and trimming come from the DNA. This table has tens of thousands of clones, approximately 82% appearing once. CDR3 length: 14 amino acids. V shed 0 bases and J shed 4 bases, with 10 bases lying between them. CDR1 SGHTA and CDR2 FQGNSA come from the germline V gene. V is TRBV7-2 and J is TRBJ2-7; TRBD1 might be the D (6 bases). This receptor was obtained from a man in his sixties with acute or convalescent COVID-19. Sequencing was performed on peripheral blood. The CDR3 DNA follows: TGTGCCAGCAGCTTAGCGTCAGGGGCGTACGAGCAGTACTTC. It translates to CASSLASGAYEQYF.